This TCR beta chain was identified during a study of T cells in Graves' hyperthyroidism and ophthalmopathy. This CDR3 has 13 residues. Germline V lookup: CDR1 SGDLS, CDR2 YYNGEE. The ends were cut back, 3 bases at V and 9 bases at J, with 15 bases in the middle. The source material, RNA transcripts, was used to amplify TCR beta CDR3 regions. The HTBI set primed first-round TCR CDR3 RT-PCR. TCRdb fed the multiplex PCR reads into MiXCR, producing one record per CDR3 protein. The table records about 700,000 distinct CDR3 sequences, around 13% of them present only once. This clonotype occurred many times. The chain recombines TRBV9 with TRBJ1-2; D is perhaps TRBD1 (5 bases). The clonotype was recovered from a woman younger than 30 with Graves' hyperthyroidism. Sample: blood. The CDR3 here is CASSAYEGTSYTF. Written as DNA, the CDR3 is TGTGCCAGCAGCGCCTACGAGGGGACTAGCTACACCTTC.